The text below deals with one TCR beta chain. The CDR3 length is 17 residues. Germline CDR1 and CDR2: SEHNR and FQNEAQ (reference sequence). The V and J ends lost 4 bases and 5 bases respectively, with 23 bases between them. This record comes from a study of blood T cell repertoires in COVID-19. About the study: Whether acute or convalescent, the COVID-19 samples came from the United States, Italy and Spain. From T cells, B-cell-depleted T cells, or PBMCs came the material, which was cDNA or gDNA.

Original methodology: Quantification of nucleated cells was approximated via reference gene primer amplification. Libraries were prepared by immunoSEQ multiplex PCR; TCRdb keeps only in-frame clonotypes and omits some of them. The V and J calls and clone size were taken over from that table, and D and trimming were inferred from the DNA. Seen here are a few hundred thousand clones, around 81% observed once, and the top ten hold around 2%. The clonotype was recovered from a young man who had recovered from COVID-19. This chain connects TRBV7-9 to TRBJ1-1; D is possibly TRBD1 (6 bases). The specimen was peripheral blood. CDR3 in amino acids: CASSSAWWATGSTEAFF. DNA of the CDR3: TGTGCCAGCAGCTCCGCTTGGTGGGCCACAGGGTCGACTGAAGCTTTCTTT.